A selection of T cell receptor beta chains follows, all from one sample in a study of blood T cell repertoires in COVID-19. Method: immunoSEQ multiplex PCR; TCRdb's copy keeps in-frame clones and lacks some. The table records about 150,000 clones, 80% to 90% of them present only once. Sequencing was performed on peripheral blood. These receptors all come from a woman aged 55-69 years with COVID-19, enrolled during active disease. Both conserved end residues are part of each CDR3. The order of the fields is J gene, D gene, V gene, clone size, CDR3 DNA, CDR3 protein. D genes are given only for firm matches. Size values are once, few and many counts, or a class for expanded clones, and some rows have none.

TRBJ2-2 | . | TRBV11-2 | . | TGTGCCAGCAGCTTAGAACGAGGGACCGGGGAGCTGTTTTTT | CASSLERGTGELFF
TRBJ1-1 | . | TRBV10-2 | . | TGCGCCAGCAGCCACAGGGTAGGCACTGAAGCTTTCTTT | CASSHRVGTEAFF
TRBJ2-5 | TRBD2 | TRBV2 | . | TGTGCCAGCAGTGAATCGCGGGGGGGGGAAGAGACCCAGTACTTC | CASSESRGGEETQYF
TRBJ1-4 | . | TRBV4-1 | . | TGCGCCAGCAGCCGAACAGGGCTGACTAATGAAAAACTGTTTTTT | CASSRTGLTNEKLFF
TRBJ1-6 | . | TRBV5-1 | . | TGCGCCAGCAGCTTCTGGGAGAATTCACCCCTCCACTTT | CASSFWENSPLHF
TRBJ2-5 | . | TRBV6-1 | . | TGTGCCAGCAGTGACCCCGGGTTCCAAGAGACCCAGTACTTC | CASSDPGFQETQYF
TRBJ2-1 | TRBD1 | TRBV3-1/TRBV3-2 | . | TGTGCCAGCAGCCTGGGACAGGTTGGCAACAATGAGCAGTTCTTC | CASSLGQVGNNEQFF
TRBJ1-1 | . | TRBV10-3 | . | TGTGCCATGAGGGGAGGGATATTCGACACTGAAGCTTTCTTT | CAMRGGIFDTEAFF
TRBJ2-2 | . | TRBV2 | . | TGTGCCAGCAGTGTCTTTCAGGGCGACACCGGGGAGCTGTTTTTT | CASSVFQGDTGELFF
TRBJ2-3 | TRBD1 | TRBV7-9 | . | TGTGCCAGCAGCTTCCGACAGGGCCTATCTCCTCATACGCAGTATTTT | CASSFRQGLSPHTQYF
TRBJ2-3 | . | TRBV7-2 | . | TGTGCCAGCAGCTCCCGGGGGGATACGCAGTATTTT | CASSSRGDTQYF
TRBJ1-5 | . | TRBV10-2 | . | TGCGCCAGCAGTGAGTCATCAGAATATAGCAATCAGCCCCAGCATTTT | CASSESSEYSNQPQHF
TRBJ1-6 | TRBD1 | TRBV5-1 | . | TGCGCCAGCAGCTTGGACGACAGGGGCGATTCACCCCTCCACTTT | CASSLDDRGDSPLHF
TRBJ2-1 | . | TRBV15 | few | TGTGCCACCAGCAGAGATTTACAGCCCGACTACAATGAGCAGTTCTTC | CATSRDLQPDYNEQFF
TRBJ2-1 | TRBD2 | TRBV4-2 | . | TGTGCCAGCAGCCAAGATAGCGGGGGAGACAATGAGCAGTTCTTC | CASSQDSGGDNEQFF
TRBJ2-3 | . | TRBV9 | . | TGTGCCAGCAGCGTAGGCGTAGGGGGCACAGATACGCAGTATTTT | CASSVGVGGTDTQYF
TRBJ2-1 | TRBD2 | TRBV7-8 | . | TGTGCCAGCAGCCGAGGACTAGCGGGGGGTCTGTTCTACAATGAGCAGTTCTTC | CASSRGLAGGLFYNEQFF
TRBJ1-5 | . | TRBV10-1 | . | TGCGCCACCAGGAGGGAACCCATCCTTCGCTGCTGCGACAATCAGCCCCAGCATTTT | CATRREPILRCCDNQPQHF
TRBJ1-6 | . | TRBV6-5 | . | TGTGCCAGCAGCAGGTCAGGGGAGTCATCACCCCTCCACTTT | CASSRSGESSPLHF
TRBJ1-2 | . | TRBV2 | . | TGTGCCAGCAGTGAAAGGGTGTGGGGGGTTCCCGACTATGGCTACACCTTC | CASSERVWGVPDYGYTF
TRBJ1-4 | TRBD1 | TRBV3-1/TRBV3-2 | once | TGTGCCAATACCGACAGGGGGAATGAAAAACTGTTTTTT | CANTDRGNEKLFF
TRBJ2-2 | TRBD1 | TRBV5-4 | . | TGTGCCAGCAGCTCCGGACAGGGCGAGAACACCGGGGAGCTGTTTTTT | CASSSGQGENTGELFF
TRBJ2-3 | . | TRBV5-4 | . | TGTGCCAGCAGCCCCCGGACTCGCACAGATACGCAGTATTTT | CASSPRTRTDTQYF
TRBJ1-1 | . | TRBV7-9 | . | TGTGCCAGCAGCTTAGATTTCGGTTGGGGCGTAATGAACACTGAAGCTTTCTTT | CASSLDFGWGVMNTEAFF
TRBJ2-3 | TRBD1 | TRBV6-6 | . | TGTGCCAGCAGTTACGTCAGGGGGCGGGATACGCAGTATTTT | CASSYVRGRDTQYF
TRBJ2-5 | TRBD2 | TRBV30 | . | TGTGCCTGGGTAGCGGGGGCCGCACAAGAGACCCAGTACTTC | CAWVAGAAQETQYF
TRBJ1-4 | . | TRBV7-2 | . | TGTGCCAGCAGCTGGACAGTTAATGAAAAACTGTTTTTT | CASSWTVNEKLFF
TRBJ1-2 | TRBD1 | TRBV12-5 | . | TGTGCTAGTGGAACTTACAGGGGCGATGGCTACACCTTC | CASGTYRGDGYTF
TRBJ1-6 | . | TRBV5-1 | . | TGCGCCAGCAGCTCCGGAACCCCAACGGGGTATTCACCCCTCCACTTT | CASSSGTPTGYSPLHF
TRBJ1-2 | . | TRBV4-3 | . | TGCGCCAGCAGCCAATCCGGGACTTCTAACTATGGCTACACCTTC | CASSQSGTSNYGYTF
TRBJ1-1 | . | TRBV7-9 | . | TGTGCCAATAGGGCAGGGGAGAACACTGAAGCTTTCTTT | CANRAGENTEAFF
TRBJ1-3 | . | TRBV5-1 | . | TGCGCCAGCAGCTTGGATCCGGGCTCTGGAAACACCATATATTTT | CASSLDPGSGNTIYF
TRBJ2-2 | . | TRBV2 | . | TGTGCCAGCAGTGAGCTAGGGACGGGGGATTTCGGGGAGCTGTTTTTT | CASSELGTGDFGELFF
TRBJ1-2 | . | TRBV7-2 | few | TGTGCCAGCAGCTTGCCCTGGACAGATGCCGGCTACACCTTC | CASSLPWTDAGYTF
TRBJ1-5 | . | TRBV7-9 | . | TGTGCCAGCAGCTCCCTAGATCAGCCCCAGCATTTT | CASSSLDQPQHF
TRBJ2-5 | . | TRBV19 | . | TGTGCCAGTAGTATCGCGAACAGCCAAGAGACCCAGTACTTC | CASSIANSQETQYF
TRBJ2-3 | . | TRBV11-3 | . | TGTGCCAGCAGCTTAACGACTAGACCCACAGATACGCAGTATTTT | CASSLTTRPTDTQYF
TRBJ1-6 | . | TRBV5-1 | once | TGCGCCAGCAGCTTTGACAGTGTCGCCCTTAATTCACCCCTCCACTTT | CASSFDSVALNSPLHF
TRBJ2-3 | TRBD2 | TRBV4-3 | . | TGCGCCAGCAGCCAAGTGGTTAGTAGCGGGGTGTCCCAGGATACGCAGTATTTT | CASSQVVSSGVSQDTQYF
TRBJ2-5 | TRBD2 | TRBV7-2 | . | TGTGCCAGCAGCGCTCCTTTTAGCGGGGGGGTCCAAGAGACCCAGTACTTC | CASSAPFSGGVQETQYF
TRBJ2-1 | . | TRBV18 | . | TGTGCCAGTCGCCAAAATACTGCAGGAAATGAGCAGTTCTTC | CASRQNTAGNEQFF
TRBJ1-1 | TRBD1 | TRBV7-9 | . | TGTGCCAGCAGCCCTCGACAGGGGGAGAACACTGAAGCTTTCTTT | CASSPRQGENTEAFF
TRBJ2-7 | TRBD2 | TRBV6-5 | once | TGTGCCAGCTCCCGCGGGACTAGCGGTGGGGAGCAGTACTTC | CASSRGTSGGEQYF
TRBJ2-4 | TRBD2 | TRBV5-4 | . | TGTGCCAGCAGCAGGAATAGCGGGGGGCAGAAAAACATTCAGTACTTC | CASSRNSGGQKNIQYF
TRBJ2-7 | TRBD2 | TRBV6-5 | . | TGTGCCAGCACCCAGCGGGGGGTCTCCTACGAGCAGTACTTC | CASTQRGVSYEQYF
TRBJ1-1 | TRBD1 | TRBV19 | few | TGTGCCAGTAGACCTACAACAGGGGGAATCACTGAAGCTTTCTTT | CASRPTTGGITEAFF
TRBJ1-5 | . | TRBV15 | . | TGTGCCACCAGCAGAAGACAGATCGGTCAGCCCCAGCATTTT | CATSRRQIGQPQHF